One sample yielded the 14 T cell receptor beta chains listed below, sequenced in a study of identical twins. TCRdb passed the 5' RACE reads through MiXCR, listing each CDR3 protein once. Of 500,000 to 650,000 distinct CDR3 sequences detected, about a fifth appear once; the ten largest clones hold approximately 0.52%. The same data also contributed to another study, on yellow fever vaccine responses in identical twins.

The source material was CD4+ T cells sorted from blood. These receptors all come from a young woman in good health.

The chain links TRBV12-3 or TRBV12-4 to TRBJ2-1; perhaps TRBD2 as D (5 bases). This CDR3 is 16 amino acids long. V shed 6 bases and J shed 0 bases, with 15 bases lying between them. The DNA of the CDR3 is TGTGCCAGCAGCCCTGGCGGGCGTGCCTCCTACAATGAGCAGTTCTTC. This translates into CASSPGGRASYNEQFF.

This clonotype was seen a handful of times. In DNA form, the CDR3 reads TGCGCCAGCAACCCTGGGGTGGCTTTCACTGAAGCTTTCTTT. Translating it yields CASNPGVAFTEAFF. The chain has TRBV4-1 and TRBJ1-1; D is uncertain. Trimming cost V 7 bases and J 4 bases, with 16 bases left between them. CDR3 length: 14 amino acids. The germline V gene has CDR1 MGHRA and CDR2 YSYEKL.

Only a few counts were recorded for this clonotype. The chain links TRBV20-1 to TRBJ2-3, with D unclear. This CDR3 is built from 11 residues. Germline lookup yields CDR1 DFQATT and CDR2 SNEGSKA (reference sequence). The CDR3 sequence is CSLSRTDTQYF. In DNA, the CDR3 is TGCAGCCTCTCGCGCACAGATACGCAGTATTTT.

The chain links TRBV18 to TRBJ1-6, with 8 bases matching TRBD1. Germline CDR1 reads KGHSH; CDR2 reads LQKENI. The CDR3 totals 14 residues. J lost 10 bases, V lost 2 bases, and 4 bases had no gene match. CDR3 bases: TGTGCCAGCTCACCAATGACAGGGGTCTCACCCCTCCACTTT. This translates into CASSPMTGVSPLHF.

The J gene is TRBJ2-3, the V gene TRBV29-1; D is undetermined. Germline values: CDR1 SQVTM, CDR2 ANQGSEA. V lost 4 bases, J lost 2 bases, and 7 bases lay in between. The CDR3 has 12 amino acids. This CDR3 is CSVVSITDTQYF. Here the CDR3 DNA reads TGCAGCGTTGTCTCCATCACAGATACGCAGTATTTT.

This clonotype showed up just a few times. This chain joins TRBV12-3 or TRBV12-4 and TRBJ2-2; D possibly corresponds to TRBD1 (5 bases). The germline V and J ends were trimmed by 1 base and 7 bases, with 19 bases remaining between them. CDR3 length equals 17 residues. The CDR3 is CASSLDVRAGLDGELFF. CDR3 in DNA: TGTGCCAGCAGTTTAGATGTTCGGGCAGGGCTGGACGGGGAGCTGTTTTTT.

For the CDR3, the DNA is TGTGCCAGCAGCCCCGAAGTGGGGGGGCTTTACAATGAGCAGTTCTTC. It translates to CASSPEVGGLYNEQFF. This chain connects TRBV12-3 or TRBV12-4 to TRBJ2-1; D is perhaps TRBD2 (7 bases). V was shortened by 6 bases and J by 4 bases, with 19 bases between the two germline ends. The CDR3 runs to 16 residues.

The rearrangement links TRBV5-1 to TRBJ2-7; 8 positions match TRBD2. Germline loops: CDR1 SGHRS, CDR2 YFSETQ. The length of the CDR3 is 16 residues. V shed 6 bases, J shed 7 bases, and the junction held 18 bases outside the gene matches. CDR3 residues: CASTLLGAGGVREQYF. The CDR3 nucleotides are TGCGCCAGCACCCTCCTGGGGGCGGGAGGCGTTCGTGAGCAGTACTTC.

The chain is built from TRBV5-1 and TRBJ2-2, with TRBD2 identical over 11 bases. Unmatched junction bases numbered 8, after V lost 4 bases and J lost 6 bases. This CDR3 contains 16 residues. Germline V lookup: CDR1 SGHRS, CDR2 YFSETQ. The CDR3 loop reads CASSGFTSGGSGELFF. For the CDR3, the DNA is TGCGCCAGCAGCGGTTTTACTAGCGGGGGCTCCGGGGAGCTGTTTTTT.

This clonotype has more than one count but fewer than ten. The chain uses TRBV20-1 and TRBJ2-3; 7 nucleotides match TRBD2. The CDR3 sequence is 14 residues long. Germline V lookup: CDR1 DFQATT, CDR2 SNEGSKA (reference sequence). V lost 2 bases, J lost 2 bases, and 4 bases stayed unmatched. CDR3 sequence: CSARLAEVTDTQYF. In DNA form, the CDR3 reads TGCAGTGCTAGACTAGCGGAGGTCACAGATACGCAGTATTTT.

CDR3 sequence (DNA): TGTGCCAGCAGCCCCCGTCTGAGCATTGGGACAGATACGCAGTATTTT. Amino acids: CASSPRLSIGTDTQYF. The chain combines TRBV7-9 with TRBJ2-3; D unclear. This CDR3 has 16 residues. From germline, CDR1 is SEHNR and CDR2 FQNEAQ (reference sequence). V gave up 5 bases and J gave up 3 bases, with 18 bases separating them.

This clonotype has a handful of counts. V usage is TRBV18 and J usage is TRBJ2-1, with D possibly matching TRBD2 (6 bases). This CDR3 is built from 17 residues. The germline V gene encodes CDR1 KGHSH and CDR2 LQKENI. Trimming removed 3 bases at V and 0 bases at J, with 15 bases between. The CDR3 loop reads CASSPLRAGSSYNEQFF. The CDR3 DNA follows: TGTGCCAGCTCACCCCTACGGGCGGGATCCTCCTACAATGAGCAGTTCTTC.

The sample holds a few counts of this clonotype. This CDR3 is CASSRWGHTLAKNIQYF. The CDR3 DNA reads TGTGCCAGCAGTCGTTGGGGCCATACCTTAGCCAAAAACATTCAGTACTTC. V is TRBV27 and J is TRBJ2-4; D perhaps matches TRBD1 (5 bases). The germline V and J ends were trimmed by 5 bases and 0 bases, with 17 bases remaining between them. The CDR3 runs to 17 residues. Germline V lookup: CDR1 MNHEY, CDR2 SMNVEV (reference sequence).

The chain links TRBV7-7 to TRBJ2-5; no firm D call. The germline V gene encodes CDR1 SSHAT and CDR2 FNYEAQ (reference sequence). Trimming removed 3 bases from V and 0 bases from J, with 8 bases in between. CDR3 length equals 14 residues. DNA for the CDR3: TGTGCCAGCAGCTTTTACTACAACCAAGAGACCCAGTACTTC. Translation: CASSFYYNQETQYF.